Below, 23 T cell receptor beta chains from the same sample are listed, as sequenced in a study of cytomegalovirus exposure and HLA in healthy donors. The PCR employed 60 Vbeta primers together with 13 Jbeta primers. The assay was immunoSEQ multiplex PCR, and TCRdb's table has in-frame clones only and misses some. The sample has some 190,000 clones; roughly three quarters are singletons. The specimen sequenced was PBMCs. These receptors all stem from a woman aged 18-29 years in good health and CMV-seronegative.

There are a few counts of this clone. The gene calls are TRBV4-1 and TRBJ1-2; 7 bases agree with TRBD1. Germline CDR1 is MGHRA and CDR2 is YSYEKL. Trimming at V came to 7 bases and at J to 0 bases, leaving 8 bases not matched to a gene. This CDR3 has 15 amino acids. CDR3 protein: CASKKLGQTNYGYTF. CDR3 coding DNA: TGCGCCAGCAAAAAGTTGGGACAGACTAACTATGGCTACACCTTC.

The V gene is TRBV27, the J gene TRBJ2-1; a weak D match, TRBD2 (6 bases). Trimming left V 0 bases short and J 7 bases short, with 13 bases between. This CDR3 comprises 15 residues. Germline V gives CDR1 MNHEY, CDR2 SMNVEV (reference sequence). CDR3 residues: CASSLSGGVWNEQFF. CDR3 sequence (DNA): TGTGCCAGCAGTTTATCGGGCGGGGTCTGGAATGAGCAGTTCTTC.

The CDR3 protein is CASNHRGISFGYTF. CDR3 bases: TGTGCCAGCAACCACAGGGGAATTTCCTTTGGCTACACCTTC. This chain joins TRBV5-6 and TRBJ1-2; TRBD1 aligns across 7 bases. The CDR3 loop spans 14 amino acids. Looked up from germline, CDR1 is SGHDT and CDR2 is YYEEEE. Unmatched junction bases numbered 12, after V lost 6 bases and J lost 7 bases. Filled out from reference TRBV5-6 and TRBJ1-2, the complete variable domain reads DAGVTQSPTHLIKTRGQQVTLRCSPKSGHDTVSWYQQALGQGPQFIFQYYEEEERQRGNFPDRFSGHQFPNYSSELNVNALLLGDSALYLCASNHRGISFGYTFGSGTRLTVV.

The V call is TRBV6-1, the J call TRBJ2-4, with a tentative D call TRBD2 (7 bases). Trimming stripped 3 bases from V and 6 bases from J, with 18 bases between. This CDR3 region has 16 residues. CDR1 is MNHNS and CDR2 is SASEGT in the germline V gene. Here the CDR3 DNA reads TGTGCCAGCAGTGATCCAACTGGGGGGGCTGGAAACATTCAGTACTTC. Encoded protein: CASSDPTGGAGNIQYF.

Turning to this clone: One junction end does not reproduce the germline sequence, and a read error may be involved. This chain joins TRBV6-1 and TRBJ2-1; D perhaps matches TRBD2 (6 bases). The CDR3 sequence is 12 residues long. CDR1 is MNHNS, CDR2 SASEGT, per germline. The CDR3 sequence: CASSEVGAPGVF. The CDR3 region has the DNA TGTGCCAGCAGTGAGGTCGGGGCGCCGGGAGTCTTC.

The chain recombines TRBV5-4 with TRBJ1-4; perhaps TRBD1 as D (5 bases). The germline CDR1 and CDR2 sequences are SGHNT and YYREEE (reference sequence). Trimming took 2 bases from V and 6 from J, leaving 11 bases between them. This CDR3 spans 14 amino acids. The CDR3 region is CASSFAGKDEKLFF. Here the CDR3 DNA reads TGTGCCAGCAGCTTTGCAGGGAAGGATGAAAAACTGTTTTTT.

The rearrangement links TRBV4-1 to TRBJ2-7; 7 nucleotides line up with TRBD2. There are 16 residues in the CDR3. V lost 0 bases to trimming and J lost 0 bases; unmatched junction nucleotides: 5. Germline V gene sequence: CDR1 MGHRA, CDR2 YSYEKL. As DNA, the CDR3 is TGCGCCAGCAGCCAAGATTCGCTAGCGGTCTCCTACGAGCAGTACTTC. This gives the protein CASSQDSLAVSYEQYF.

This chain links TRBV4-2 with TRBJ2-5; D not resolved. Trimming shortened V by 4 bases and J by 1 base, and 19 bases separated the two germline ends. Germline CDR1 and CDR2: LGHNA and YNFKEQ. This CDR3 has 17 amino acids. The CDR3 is CASSPTPNEVTQETQYF. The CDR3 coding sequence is TGTGCCAGCAGCCCTACCCCTAACGAGGTCACCCAAGAGACCCAGTACTTC.

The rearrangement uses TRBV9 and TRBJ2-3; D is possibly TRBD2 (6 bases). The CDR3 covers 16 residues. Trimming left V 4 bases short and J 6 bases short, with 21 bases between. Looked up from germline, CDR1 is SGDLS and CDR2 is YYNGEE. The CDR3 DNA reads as TGTGCCAGCAGCCCTGCAGGCGGGGTTTACTCCGATACGCAGTATTTT. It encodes CASSPAGGVYSDTQYF.

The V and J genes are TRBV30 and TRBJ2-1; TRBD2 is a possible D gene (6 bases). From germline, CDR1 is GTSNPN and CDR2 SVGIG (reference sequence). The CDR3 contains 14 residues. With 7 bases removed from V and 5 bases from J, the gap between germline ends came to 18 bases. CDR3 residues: CAYRPGTLNNEQFF. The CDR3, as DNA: TGTGCCTACCGCCCCGGGACTCTGAACAATGAGCAGTTCTTC.

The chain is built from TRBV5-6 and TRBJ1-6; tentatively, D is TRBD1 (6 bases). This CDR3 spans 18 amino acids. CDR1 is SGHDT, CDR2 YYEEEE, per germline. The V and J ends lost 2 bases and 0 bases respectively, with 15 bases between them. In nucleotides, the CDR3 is TGTGCCAGCAGCTTAGTAGGGGGAGATCACTCCTATAATTCACCCCTCCACTTT. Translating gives CASSLVGGDHSYNSPLHF.

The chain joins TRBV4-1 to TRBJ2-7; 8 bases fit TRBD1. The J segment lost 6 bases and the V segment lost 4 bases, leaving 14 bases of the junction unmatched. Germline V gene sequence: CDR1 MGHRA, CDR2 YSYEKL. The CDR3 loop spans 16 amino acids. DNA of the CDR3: TGCGCCAGCAGCCGTGACCCGCAGGGGGCGATGAGCGAGCAGTACTTC. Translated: CASSRDPQGAMSEQYF.

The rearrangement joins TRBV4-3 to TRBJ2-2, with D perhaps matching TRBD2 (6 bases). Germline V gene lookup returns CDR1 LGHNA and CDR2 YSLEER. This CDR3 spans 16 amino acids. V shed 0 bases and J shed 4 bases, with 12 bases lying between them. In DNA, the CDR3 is TGCGCCAGCAGCCAAGATCTCGATAGCGGCACCGGGGAGCTGTTTTTT. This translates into CASSQDLDSGTGELFF.

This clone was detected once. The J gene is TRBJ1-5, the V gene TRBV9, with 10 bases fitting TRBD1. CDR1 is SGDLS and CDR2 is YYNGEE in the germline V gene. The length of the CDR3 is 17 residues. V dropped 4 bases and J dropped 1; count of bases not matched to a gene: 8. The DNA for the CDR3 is TGTGCCAGCAGCCCCAACCGGACAGGGGGGAGCAATCAGCCCCAGCATTTT. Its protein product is CASSPNRTGGSNQPQHF.

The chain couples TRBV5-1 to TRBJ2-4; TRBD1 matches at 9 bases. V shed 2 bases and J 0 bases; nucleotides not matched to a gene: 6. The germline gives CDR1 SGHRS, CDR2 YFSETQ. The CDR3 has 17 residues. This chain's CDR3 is CASSFYGQGPAKNIQYF. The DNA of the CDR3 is TGCGCCAGCAGCTTCTATGGACAGGGGCCAGCCAAAAACATTCAGTACTTC.

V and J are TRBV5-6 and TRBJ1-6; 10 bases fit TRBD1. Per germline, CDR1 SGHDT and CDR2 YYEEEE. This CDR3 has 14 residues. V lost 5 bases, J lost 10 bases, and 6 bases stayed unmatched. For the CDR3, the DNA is TGTGCCAGCAGGGGACAGGGGTGGGGCTCACCCCTCCACTTT. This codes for CASRGQGWGSPLHF.

In DNA form, the CDR3 reads TGTGCCAGCAGTGAATCCGCAGGGGGAAGGTATACCGGGGAGCTGTTTTTT. This encodes CASSESAGGRYTGELFF. The chain has TRBV6-1 and TRBJ2-2; TRBD1 agrees at 7 bases. V lost 2 bases to trimming and J lost 5 bases; unmatched junction nucleotides: 11. The germline CDR1 and CDR2 sequences are MNHNS and SASEGT. The length of the CDR3 is 17 residues.

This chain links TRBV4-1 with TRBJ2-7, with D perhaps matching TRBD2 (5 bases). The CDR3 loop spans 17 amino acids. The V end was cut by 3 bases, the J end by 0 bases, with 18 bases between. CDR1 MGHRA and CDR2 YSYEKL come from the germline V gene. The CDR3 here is CASSHKTGGQSSYEQYF. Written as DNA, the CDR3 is TGCGCCAGCAGCCATAAAACGGGCGGGCAGAGCTCCTACGAGCAGTACTTC.

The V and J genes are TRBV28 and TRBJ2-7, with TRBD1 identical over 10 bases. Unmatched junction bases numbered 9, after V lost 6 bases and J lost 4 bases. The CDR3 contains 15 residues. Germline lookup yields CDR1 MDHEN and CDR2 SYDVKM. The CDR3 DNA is TGTGCCAGCAGGAATAACCGGGACAGGGGTTACGAGCAGTACTTC. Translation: CASRNNRDRGYEQYF.

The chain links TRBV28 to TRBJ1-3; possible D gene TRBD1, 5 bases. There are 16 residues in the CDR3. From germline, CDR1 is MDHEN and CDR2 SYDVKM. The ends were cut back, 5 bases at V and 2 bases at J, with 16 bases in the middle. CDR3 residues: CASSQPRRGAGNTIYF. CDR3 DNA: TGTGCCAGCAGTCAACCCCGCCGGGGGGCTGGAAACACCATATATTTT.

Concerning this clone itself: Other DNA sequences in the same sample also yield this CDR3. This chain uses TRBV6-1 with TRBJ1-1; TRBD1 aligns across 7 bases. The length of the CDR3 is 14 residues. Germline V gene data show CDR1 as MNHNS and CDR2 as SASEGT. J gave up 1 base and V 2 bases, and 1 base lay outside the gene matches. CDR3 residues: CASSERGRNTEAFF. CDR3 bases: TGTGCCAGCAGTGAAAGGGGGCGGAACACTGAAGCTTTCTTT.

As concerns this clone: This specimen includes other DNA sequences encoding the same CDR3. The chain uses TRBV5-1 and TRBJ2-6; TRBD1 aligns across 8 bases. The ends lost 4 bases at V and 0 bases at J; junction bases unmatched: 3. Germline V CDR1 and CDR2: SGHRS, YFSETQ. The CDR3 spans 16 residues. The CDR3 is CASSPTGDSGANVLTF. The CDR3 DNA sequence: TGCGCCAGCAGCCCGACAGGGGACTCTGGGGCCAACGTCCTGACTTTC.

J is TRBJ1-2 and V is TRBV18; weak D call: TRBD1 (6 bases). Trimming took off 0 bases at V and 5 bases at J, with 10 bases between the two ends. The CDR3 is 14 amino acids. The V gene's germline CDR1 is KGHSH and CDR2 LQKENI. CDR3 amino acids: CASSPPAQGYGYTF. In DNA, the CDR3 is TGTGCCAGCTCACCACCGGCGCAGGGGTATGGCTACACCTTC.